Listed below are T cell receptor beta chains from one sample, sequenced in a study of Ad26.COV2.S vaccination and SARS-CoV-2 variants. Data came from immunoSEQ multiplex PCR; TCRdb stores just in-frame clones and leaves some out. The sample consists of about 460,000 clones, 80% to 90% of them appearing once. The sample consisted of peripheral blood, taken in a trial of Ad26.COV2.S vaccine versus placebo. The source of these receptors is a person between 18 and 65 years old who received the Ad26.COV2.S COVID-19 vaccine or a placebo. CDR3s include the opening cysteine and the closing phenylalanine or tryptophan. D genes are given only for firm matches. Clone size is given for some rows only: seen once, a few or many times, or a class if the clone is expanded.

TGTGCCAGCAGTGGCCAGTTGACTGAAGCTTTCTTT	CASSGQLTEAFF	.	.	TRBV2	TRBJ1-1
TGTGCCAGCAGTTACGAGTTAGGGAACTCCTACGAGCAGTACTTC	CASSYELGNSYEQYF	.	.	TRBV6-2/TRBV6-3	TRBJ2-7
TGTGCCAGCAGCTTAGCAGGGGTGGCGGTTGGTGAGACCCAGTACTTC	CASSLAGVAVGETQYF	.	.	TRBV7-2	TRBJ2-5
TGTGCCAGCAGCTTGGCCAACTATGGCTACACCTTC	CASSLANYGYTF	.	.	TRBV7-9	TRBJ1-2
TGTGCCAGCAGCCGGTCGGGACAGGGAAATCAGCCCCAGCATTTT	CASSRSGQGNQPQHF	.	TRBD1	TRBV9	TRBJ1-5
TGTGCCAGCAGCCCCCTACATGGGTCGAACACTGAAGCTTTCTTT	CASSPLHGSNTEAFF	once	.	TRBV5-4	TRBJ1-1
TGTGCCAGCAGCTTAGTCGGGGAAAAACTGTTTTTT	CASSLVGEKLFF	once	.	TRBV7-9	TRBJ1-4
TGTGCCAGCAGCGGGCGACTTGGCACCGGGGAGCTGTTTTTT	CASSGRLGTGELFF	.	.	TRBV9	TRBJ2-2
TGTGCCATCCTGGCGCTAGCGGGAGGGCATGAGCAGTTCTTC	CAILALAGGHEQFF	.	TRBD2	TRBV7-8	TRBJ2-1
TGTGCCAGCAGATTCGGGGGGGCCGGTTATTCACCCCTCCACTTT	CASRFGGAGYSPLHF	.	.	TRBV7-9	TRBJ1-6
TGTGCCACCGCGGTGGACTCGTTCTACGAGCAGTACTTC	CATAVDSFYEQYF	.	.	TRBV10-3	TRBJ2-7
TGTGCCAGCAGCTTAAGTCCAGGCAATCCGTCACCCCTCCACTTT	CASSLSPGNPSPLHF	.	.	TRBV7-2	TRBJ1-6
TGTGCCAGCAGTTTGCTCCCAGGTAACAATGAGCAGTTCTTC	CASSLLPGNNEQFF	.	.	TRBV28	TRBJ2-1
TGTGCCTGGAGTTCACTACTTGTCGGGGAGCAGTACTTC	CAWSSLLVGEQYF	.	.	TRBV30	TRBJ2-7
TGTGCCAGCAGTTACCGACGGCAGGCTTACAATGAGCAGTTCTTC	CASSYRRQAYNEQFF	.	.	TRBV6-5	TRBJ2-1
TGTGCCAGCAGCTTAAGGTCGGGCAGGGCCTCTGGAAACACCATATATTTT	CASSLRSGRASGNTIYF	.	.	TRBV7-9	TRBJ1-3
TGTGCCAGCAGCTTTAGAAGGGTAGAGACCCAGTACTTC	CASSFRRVETQYF	.	.	TRBV7-2	TRBJ2-5
TGTGCCAGCACCCCGAGGGGGGCGAACACCGGGGAGCTGTTTTTT	CASTPRGANTGELFF	.	.	TRBV5-4	TRBJ2-2
TGCGCCAGCAGCTTGGAGGTGGGGGCGAGACTGTTTTTT	CASSLEVGARLFF	.	.	TRBV5-1	TRBJ1-4
TGTGCCAGTAGATTGTTTGGGGGAATGAACAATGAGCAGTTCTTC	CASRLFGGMNNEQFF	.	.	TRBV19	TRBJ2-1
TGTGCCAGCTCACCGGGGGACGGCTACACCTTC	CASSPGDGYTF	.	.	TRBV18	TRBJ1-2
TGCGCCAGCACAGGACAGGGGGAGTCGAGCTACACCTTC	CASTGQGESSYTF	.	TRBD1	TRBV10-2	TRBJ1-2
TGTGCCAGTAGTATGGGCGACAGCTCTGGAAACACCATATATTTT	CASSMGDSSGNTIYF	.	.	TRBV19	TRBJ1-3
TGCAGCGCTTCCCCGGGACCCCATAGCTCCTACGAGCAGTACTTC	CSASPGPHSSYEQYF	.	.	TRBV29-1	TRBJ2-7
TGTGCCAGCAGTCACCGGCCGGATACTAGCGGGGCCTACAATGAGCAGTTCTTC	CASSHRPDTSGAYNEQFF	.	TRBD2	TRBV11-3	TRBJ2-1
TGCAGTGCCGCCCTGGGGGGCGGCTACACCTTC	CSAALGGGYTF	.	.	TRBV20-1	TRBJ1-2
TGTGCCAGCAGCCAAGAGGACAGCGGGGGGTCCCTCGTGGGGAAAAACATTCAGTACTTC	CASSQEDSGGSLVGKNIQYF	.	TRBD2	TRBV4-2	TRBJ2-4
TGTGCCACCGTGGAGAGCTCCTATAATTCACCCCTCCACTTT	CATVESSYNSPLHF	few	.	TRBV28	TRBJ1-6
TGCGCCAGCAGCCAAGACACAGGGGCAGGGATAAAGGGTTGGAGGGAAGCTTTCTTT	CASSQDTGAGIKGWREAFF	once	TRBD1	TRBV4-3	TRBJ1-1
TGTGCCGTCTCGGACAGGGTGGAGACCCAGTACTTC	CAVSDRVETQYF	.	TRBD1	TRBV10-3	TRBJ2-5
TGTGCCAGCAGCGTCGAGGGATTCGGCACAGATACGCAGTATTTT	CASSVEGFGTDTQYF	.	.	TRBV9	TRBJ2-3
TGTGCCAGCAGTAAGGACGGGCACACAGATACGCAGTATTTT	CASSKDGHTDTQYF	.	.	TRBV25-1	TRBJ2-3
TGTGCCAGCAGTTTGGCCGGGACTGGACACAATGAGCAGTTCTTC	CASSLAGTGHNEQFF	.	.	TRBV28	TRBJ2-1
TGTGCCAGCAGCTTGGTGGCGGGACTCGAGCAGTACTTC	CASSLVAGLEQYF	.	.	TRBV5-4	TRBJ2-7
TGTGCCTGGACTGGGGCCCTTTCCTCCTACAATGAGCAGTTCTTC	CAWTGALSSYNEQFF	.	.	TRBV30	TRBJ2-1
TGTGCCAGCAGCGAAAACAGGGTATCGGAAGATGGCTACACCTTC	CASSENRVSEDGYTF	few	.	TRBV9	TRBJ1-2
TGTGCCAGCAGTTGGACACAGGAGACCCAGTACTTC	CASSWTQETQYF	.	.	TRBV12-3/TRBV12-4	TRBJ2-5
TGTGCCAGCAGCTTACACCAGGGGGGTCCGTCAGATACGCAGTATTTT	CASSLHQGGPSDTQYF	few	.	TRBV7-9	TRBJ2-3
TGTGCCAGCAGCCGAAAAACAGGGTCTGGGGCCAACGTCCTGACTTTC	CASSRKTGSGANVLTF	.	.	TRBV3-1/TRBV3-2	TRBJ2-6
TGTGCCAGCAGCCCCGACAGGGCAACCTACAATGAGCAGTTCTTC	CASSPDRATYNEQFF	.	TRBD1	TRBV7-2	TRBJ2-1
TGTGCCAGCAGCGACAGGGGCAACAATGAGCAGTTCTTC	CASSDRGNNEQFF	.	TRBD1	TRBV9	TRBJ2-1
TGTGCCAGCAGCTTAGATGGTTCGGGACAGGGGTACTTC	CASSLDGSGQGYF	once	TRBD1	TRBV7-9	TRBJ2-7
TGTGCCAGCAGCTTCCAGGGGGGATATGGAAACACCATATATTTT	CASSFQGGYGNTIYF	few	TRBD1	TRBV5-4	TRBJ1-3
TGTGCCAGCAGCCAAGGCGCGGGGGCAAAAAGGGCCACCGGGGAGCTGTTTTTT	CASSQGAGAKRATGELFF	.	.	TRBV14	TRBJ2-2
TGCGCCAGCAGCCAAGGTACAGGCTCTGGAAACACCATATATTTT	CASSQGTGSGNTIYF	.	.	TRBV4-1	TRBJ1-3